The sequence of this T cell receptor beta chain was determined in a study of cytomegalovirus exposure and HLA in healthy donors. Study as a whole: Around 200 million T cells yielded around 100 million unique TCR beta sequences, as an earlier analysis found. Among 350 to 500 genotyped donors, roughly 80% fell in the Caucasian-associated ancestry cluster.

CDR3 length equals 11 residues. The V and J ends lost 2 bases and 10 bases respectively, with 6 bases between them. Per germline, CDR1 LNHDA and CDR2 SQIVND (reference sequence). The PCR ran on 60 Vbeta and 13 Jbeta primers. Profiled with immunoSEQ multiplex PCR; TCRdb holds only in-frame clones, not every one. The data contain about 73,000 clones, 67% of them seen just once; the ten biggest clones take up around 6.9%. This TCR was sampled from a woman in her forties or fifties in good health and CMV-seropositive. Material for sequencing was PBMCs. This chain uses TRBV19 with TRBJ1-3; D is ambiguous. CDR3 amino acids: CASSIMSTIYF. The CDR3 DNA is TGTGCCAGTAGTATAATGTCAACCATATATTTT.